This T cell receptor (beta chain) was retrieved from a study of shared clonotypes between healthy human individuals. Researchers ran the assay at a deep level. In the study's own analysis: Junction-only immunoSEQ data arrived without quality scores, meaning filtering differed. Sequencing used immunoSEQ multiplex PCR; TCRdb keeps in-frame clones, though not all of them. V, J and clone size are those of that table, while D and trimming were read from the DNA. The table shows some 1,600,000 clones, with 95% to 99% occurring only once. This CDR3 comprises 15 residues. V was pared by 3 bases and J by 3 bases, with 14 bases between. Germline CDR1 reads MGHDK; CDR2 reads SYGVNS.

Sample: naive CD4+ T cells sorted from blood. The subset is: CD45RA+ positively selected. The rearrangement uses TRBV25-1 and TRBJ2-5; no reliable D call. This clonotype was sampled from a man aged 30-40 years in good health. The CDR3 sequence is CASSERLGWEETQYF. In DNA, the CDR3 is TGTGCCAGCAGTGAGAGGTTGGGGTGGGAAGAGACCCAGTACTTC.